Shown below are 15 T cell receptor beta chains from a single sample sequenced in a study of shared clonotypes between healthy human individuals. This table comes from immunoSEQ multiplex PCR, and its TCRdb copy is limited to in-frame clones, with some not included. This table holds roughly 1,600,000 clones, approximately 98.5% found once. Sequenced: naive CD4+ T cells sorted from blood. Subset meaning: CD45RA+ positively selected. These TCRs come from a man aged 30 to 45 in good health.

The DNA of the CDR3 is TGTGCCAGCTCGGTTGAGGGCATGGTACTATCGCGTGGCTACACCTTC. Translating gives CASSVEGMVLSRGYTF. V and J are TRBV18 and TRBJ1-2, with D unresolved. The germline V and J ends were trimmed by 6 bases and 7 bases, with 24 bases remaining between them. This CDR3 has 16 amino acids. Germline CDR1 is KGHSH and CDR2 is LQKENI.

J is TRBJ2-2 and V is TRBV7-2; a possible D gene is TRBD2 (5 bases). The CDR3 runs 16 residues. Looked up from germline, CDR1 is SGHTA and CDR2 is FQGNSA. The V and J ends lost 5 bases and 5 bases respectively, with 18 bases between them. The CDR3 nucleotides read TGTGCCAGCAGCCACCCGGGATTGGGCCTAACCGGGGAGCTGTTTTTT. Translation: CASSHPGLGLTGELFF.

V is TRBV7-7 and J is TRBJ2-2; D is perhaps TRBD2 (5 bases). Germline loops: CDR1 SSHAT, CDR2 FNYEAQ (reference sequence). The CDR3 runs 14 residues. V lost 6 bases to trimming and J lost 1 base, with 9 bases between them. The CDR3 coding sequence is TGTGCCAGCAGTCCGCGGGTGAACACCGGGGAGCTGTTTTTT. Translation: CASSPRVNTGELFF.

The rearrangement joins TRBV5-5 to TRBJ1-1; perhaps TRBD1 as D (6 bases). Per the germline V gene, CDR1 is SGHKS and CDR2 is YYEKEE (reference sequence). V lost 0 bases, J lost 0 bases, and 12 bases lay in between. The CDR3 loop spans 16 amino acids. DNA for the CDR3: TGTGCCAGCAGCTTGGGTGCGCAGGGGTTGAACACTGAAGCTTTCTTT. It yields the protein CASSLGAQGLNTEAFF.

The V gene is TRBV5-4, the J gene TRBJ2-5; D might be TRBD1 (6 bases). V lost 4 bases and J 1 base, leaving 11 bases between the germline ends. The CDR3 totals 14 residues. Germline loops: CDR1 SGHNT, CDR2 YYREEE (reference sequence). The CDR3: CASSLQGTQETQYF. The DNA of the CDR3 is TGTGCCAGCAGCCTACAGGGCACCCAAGAGACCCAGTACTTC.

The chain is built from TRBV5-1 and TRBJ2-3, with D unresolved. V was cut by 4 bases and J by 1 base, with 10 bases left in between. Germline V CDR1 and CDR2: SGHRS, YFSETQ. The CDR3 extends over 14 amino acids. As DNA, the CDR3 is TGCGCCAGCAGCGATCCGGCCGGCACAGATACGCAGTATTTT. Amino acids: CASSDPAGTDTQYF.

CDR3 in amino acids: CASSPGPGLYEQYF. The CDR3 DNA reads TGCGCCAGCAGCCCGGGACCCGGGCTCTACGAGCAGTACTTC. The chain has TRBV4-3 and TRBJ2-7; D possibly matches TRBD1 or TRBD2 (5 bases each). The germline V gene encodes CDR1 LGHNA and CDR2 YSLEER. CDR3 size: 14 residues. The germline V and J ends were trimmed by 4 bases and 3 bases, with 13 bases remaining between them.

This chain links TRBV18 with TRBJ2-3, with 7 bases fitting TRBD2. Losses at the gene ends were 0 bases for V and 6 bases for J; bases not matched to a gene: 3. Germline V gene data show CDR1 as KGHSH and CDR2 as LQKENI. This CDR3 contains 14 residues. The DNA for the CDR3 is TGTGCCAGCTCACCACCCGCGGGAGTGGATACGCAGTATTTT. Its translation: CASSPPAGVDTQYF.

V and J are TRBV5-1 and TRBJ1-3, with 7 bases identical to TRBD1. Germline loops: CDR1 SGHRS, CDR2 YFSETQ. With 3 bases clipped from V and 3 bases from J, the junction kept 3 bases outside the gene matches. CDR3 length equals 14 residues. Here the CDR3 DNA reads TGCGCCAGCAGCTCAGGGGGAGTTGGAAACACCATATATTTT. Translated, it gives CASSSGGVGNTIYF.

The V gene is TRBV10-1, the J gene TRBJ2-7; 10 nucleotides align to TRBD2. The junction had 6 bases not matched to a gene; V was cut back by 4 bases and J by 3 bases. The CDR3 loop spans 15 amino acids. Germline lookup yields CDR1 WNHNN and CDR2 SYGVQD (reference sequence). CDR3 nucleotides: TGCGCCAGCAGTGTGAAGGCTAGCGGGGGCTACGAGCAGTACTTC. Protein: CASSVKASGGYEQYF.

This clone was recorded only once. The V call is TRBV29-1, the J call TRBJ2-5; the D gene is possibly TRBD1 (6 bases). Germline V gene data show CDR1 as SQVTM and CDR2 as ANQGSEA. The CDR3 consists of 16 residues. With 8 bases removed from V and 1 base from J, the gap between germline ends came to 23 bases. In DNA, the CDR3 is TGCAGCCAACGGGGTGGACAGTCCTTTTCCCAAGAGACCCAGTACTTC. Protein: CSQRGGQSFSQETQYF.

The chain recombines TRBV5-1 with TRBJ1-4; TRBD1 agrees at 7 bases. The CDR3 sequence is 14 residues long. Germline CDR1 SGHRS, CDR2 YFSETQ. The V and J ends lost 5 bases and 0 bases, in that order; junction bases with no gene match: 1. CDR3 sequence: CASSTGATNEKLFF. The CDR3 bases are TGCGCCAGCAGTACAGGGGCAACTAATGAAAAACTGTTTTTT.

The chain carries TRBV6-5 and TRBJ2-1; D uncertain. Germline V gene lookup returns CDR1 MNHEY and CDR2 SVGAGI. The CDR3 loop spans 14 amino acids. V lost 3 bases, J lost 9 bases, and 15 bases lay in between. The CDR3 DNA reads as TGTGCCAGCAGTTATGATCCAAGGCGGATTGAGCAGTTCTTC. Translation: CASSYDPRRIEQFF.

The chain links TRBV28 to TRBJ1-5, with D perhaps matching TRBD1 (5 bases). The CDR3 consists of 12 residues. The germline V and J ends were trimmed by 6 bases and 8 bases, with 11 bases remaining between them. CDR1 MDHEN and CDR2 SYDVKM come from the germline V gene. CDR3 sequence reads: CASSLPGEPQHF. The CDR3 nucleotides read TGTGCCAGCAGCCTTCCGGGGGAGCCCCAGCATTTT.

This sequence joins TRBV9 and TRBJ2-1; D is unresolved. This CDR3 region has 14 residues. Germline V gene data show CDR1 as SGDLS and CDR2 as YYNGEE. V was shortened by 0 bases and J by 3 bases, with 7 bases between the two germline ends. The CDR3 DNA sequence: TGTGCCAGCAGCGTAGAAGCAGGCTACAATGAGCAGTTCTTC. The encoded protein is CASSVEAGYNEQFF.